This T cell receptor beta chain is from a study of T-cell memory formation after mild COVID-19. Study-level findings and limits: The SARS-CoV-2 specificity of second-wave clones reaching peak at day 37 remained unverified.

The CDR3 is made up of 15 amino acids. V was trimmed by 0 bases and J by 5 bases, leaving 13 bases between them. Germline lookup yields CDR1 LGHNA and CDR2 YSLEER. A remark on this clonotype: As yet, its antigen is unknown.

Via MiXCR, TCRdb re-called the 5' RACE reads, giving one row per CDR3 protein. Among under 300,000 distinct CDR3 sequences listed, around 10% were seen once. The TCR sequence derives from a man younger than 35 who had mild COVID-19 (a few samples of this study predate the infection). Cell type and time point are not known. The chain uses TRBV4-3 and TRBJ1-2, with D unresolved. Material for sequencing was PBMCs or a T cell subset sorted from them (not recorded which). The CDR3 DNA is TGCGCCAGCAGCCAAGATCACCGGAGCGATTATGGCTACACCTTC. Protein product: CASSQDHRSDYGYTF.